One T cell receptor (beta chain) is described in this entry. This clone showed up many times. What antigen it recognizes has not been identified. No much larger clone is present one base from it, and per-base qualities are unavailable. This specimen comes from a study of shared clonotypes between healthy human individuals (dated by TCRdb to the early 2020s). The study in broad terms: The cohort comprised a couple of women and a few men aged 18 to 49 years. Each donor's leukapheresis produced roughly between roughly 0.9 and 8.9 billion PBMCs. Libraries were prepared and TCR repertoires were sequenced by different laboratories using diverse techniques, in order to increase sequencing depth and limit assay-specific biases. The study deeply sequenced blood TCR repertoires of about five healthy adults to estimate repertoire size and the extent of clonotype sharing between individuals. For each donor, CD4 naive and CD4 memory were each given three plates, CD8 naive was given two plates, and CD8 memory was given one plate. Broader findings and caveats from the paper: Naive subsets generally had larger estimated clonotype richness than memory subsets. The small number of donors limited the genetic and exposure-history diversity represented. Clonotypes shared by all four sorted-subset donors showed higher generation probabilities than non-shared clonotypes. Sampling was restricted to blood, and TCR repertoires in tissues likely differ from the TCR repertoires found in blood. Across four donors, approximately 5% of naive CD4, around 3.3% of naive CD8, roughly 2.3% of memory CD4, and about 0.4% of memory CD8 clonotypes were shared. Pairwise subsampling led to the expectation that sequencing depth would affect the degree of clonotype sharing among donors. Incomplete sequencing was indicated by rarefaction of sorted-subset datasets, despite the large sequencing depth.

TCR CDR3 regions were amplified from genomic DNA by multiplex PCR using the deep immunoSEQ assay. For each cell subset, the extracted genomic DNA was distributed evenly across all wells of several immunoSEQ 96-well plates, and each plate served as one replicate. For sorted subsets, roughly 200 ng of genomic DNA, equivalent to some 30,000 T cell genomes, went into each replicate PCR. Purified libraries were quantified with a Qubit 3.0 fluorometer, sized on a Bioanalyzer 2100, and re-quantified with the KAPA Library Quantification kit. Each immunoSEQ 96-well plate was sequenced on its own single-read 150-cycle Illumina NextSeq 550 flow cell. In the paper's pipeline: Because the immunoSEQ output included only junctional sequences and no quality scores, the filtering could not be the same as the filtering used for full-length reads. To assign V/J genes and CDR3, sequences were annotated using PyIR, a Python wrapper for IgBLAST v1.9, with IMGT germline references. Reads were filtered out if the reads had weak V/J assignments (E-value above 1e-6), no CDR3, stop codons, out-of-frame junctions, or ambiguous translated residues. A V3J clonotype was defined by an identical inferred V gene, J gene, and CDR3 amino acid sequence. Percentage overlap between repertoires was computed as shared unique clonotypes divided by the size of the smaller repertoire. Richness of each repertoire was evaluated using RTK rarefaction, the Chao1 estimator, and Recon v2.1 estimates of unobserved clonotypes. Generation probabilities were computed with OLGA for all TCRbeta clonotypes obtained by the gDNA method from four donors. TCRdb carries this immuneACCESS record with in-frame sequences only. Its versions omit some clonotypes, under half of them owing to an unresolved V gene in the studies checked, with the rest unexplained. The V and J calls and clone size are taken from that table; D and trimming were inferred from the DNA. The sample includes 110,000 or so clones, with around 68% observed a single time. The top ten clones comprise about 23% of the sample.

The donors were healthy, HIV-negative adults with no recently reported acute infections or vaccinations. All donors were Caucasian adults living in Nashville, Tennessee, USA. CD8 memory samples consisted of magnetically selected CD45RO+ cells combined with CCR7-negative CD45RA+ effector memory (TemRA) cells. Blood was collected by leukapheresis, and PBMCs were isolated by Ficoll-Histopaque density gradient centrifugation and then cryopreserved in liquid nitrogen vapor phase. Analytical flow cytometry was used to check the purity and quantity of each magnetically sorted T cell population. Each sorted fraction had its genomic DNA isolated and then quantified by UV absorbance on a Nanodrop 2000c. The receptor was isolated from a woman in her twenties or thirties in good health. Sequencing was carried out using memory CD8+ T cells sorted from blood. This specimen's cell subset or site label, interpreted: CD45RO+ cells pooled with CCR7-negative TemRA cells.

The DNA sequence reads TGTGCCAGCAGTCAACGACAGGGGCTATACACTGAAGCTTTCTTT. It translates as CASSQRQGLYTEAFF. The V and J genes are TRBV28 and TRBJ1-1; 8 of the junction bases match TRBD1. The CDR3 contains 15 residues, cysteine and phenylalanine counted. Kept here is only the CDR3 DNA, which spans 45 bases and is read in frame from base 1. As encoded in the germline V gene, CDR1 is MDHEN while CDR2 is SYDVKM. V trim: 5 bases; J trim: 3 bases; unmatched bases: 8.